This entry lists 20 T cell receptor beta chains sequenced from one sample in a study of CD8 T cells in Susac syndrome. Reverse transcription used about 0.45 to 1 ug RNA and random hexamers. Each CDR3 protein is one row after TCRdb ran MiXCR on the immunoSEQ multiplex PCR reads. The repertoire holds fewer than 90,000 distinct CDR3 sequences, with 80% to 95% as singletons. Sequenced sample: CD8+ T cells from PBMCs. The receptors come from a human donor with Susac syndrome.

This chain connects TRBV2 to TRBJ1-1, with D possibly matching TRBD1 (6 bases). The CDR3 is 15 residues long. Germline CDR1 SNHLY, CDR2 FYNNEI. Trimming shortened V by 7 bases and J by 2 bases, and 17 bases separated the two germline ends. The CDR3 protein is CASTWTAQFNTEAFF. For the CDR3, the DNA is TGTGCCAGCACCTGGACAGCCCAATTCAACACTGAAGCTTTCTTT. Full variable domain (remainder filled in from reference TRBV2 and TRBJ1-1): EPEVTQTPSHQVTQMGQEVILRCVPISNHLYFYWYRQILGQKVEFLVSFYNNEISEKSEIFDDQFSVERPDGSNFTLKIRSTKLEDSAMYFCASTWTAQFNTEAFFGQGTRLTVV.

The chain carries TRBV15 and TRBJ1-2; no definite D call. Germline-derived CDR1 and CDR2 are LNHNV and YYDKDF (reference sequence). Trimming cost V 0 bases and J 1 base, with 9 bases left between them. The CDR3 runs 15 residues. The CDR3 bases are TGTGCCACCAGCAGAGATAAGTCCAGTAACTATGGCTACACCTTC. Protein sequence: CATSRDKSSNYGYTF.

The rearrangement joins TRBV9 to TRBJ2-1; 12 bases map to TRBD2. V shed 4 bases and J 6 bases; nucleotides not matched to a gene: 5. This CDR3 is built from 15 residues. Germline V gives CDR1 SGDLS, CDR2 YYNGEE. The CDR3 DNA sequence: TGTGCCAGCAGCTCTAGCGGGAGGGTCGGCAATGAGCAGTTCTTC. This codes for CASSSSGRVGNEQFF.

The chain is built from TRBV20-1 and TRBJ1-4, with D unclear. V shed 0 bases and J shed 4 bases, with 6 bases lying between them. Germline CDR1 is DFQATT and CDR2 is SNEGSKA (reference sequence). The CDR3 spans 13 residues. This CDR3 reads CSARETLNEKLFF. Here the CDR3 DNA reads TGCAGTGCTAGAGAGACGCTTAATGAAAAACTGTTTTTT.

The chain is built from TRBV2 and TRBJ2-2; D not certain. The ends were cut back, 7 bases at V and 0 bases at J, with 6 bases in the middle. Germline CDR1 is SNHLY and CDR2 is FYNNEI. The CDR3 runs 13 residues. This CDR3 is CASKGTNTGELFF. The CDR3 nucleotides read TGTGCCAGCAAGGGAACGAACACCGGGGAGCTGTTTTTT.

V gene TRBV6-1 combines with J gene TRBJ1-1; 7 nucleotides match TRBD1. In germline, CDR1 is MNHNS, CDR2 SASEGT. CDR3 size: 13 residues. Trimming removed 6 bases from V and 1 base from J; junction bases left unmatched: 2. This chain's CDR3 is CASRGQRNTEAFF. CDR3 sequence (DNA): TGTGCCAGCAGGGGACAGAGGAACACTGAAGCTTTCTTT.

J is TRBJ2-1 and V is TRBV27; 12 bases line up with TRBD2. V gave up 2 bases and J gave up 7 bases; unmatched junction bases: 6. This CDR3 has 16 residues. CDR1 MNHEY and CDR2 SMNVEV come from the germline V gene (reference sequence). In DNA form, the CDR3 reads TGTGCCAGCAGTTTAGCGCTAGCGGGAGGGGGTAATGAGCAGTTCTTC. Its translation is CASSLALAGGGNEQFF.

The gene calls are TRBV5-1 and TRBJ1-3; 7 nucleotides align to TRBD1. Losses at the gene ends were 0 bases for V and 0 bases for J; bases not matched to a gene: 0. Germline-derived CDR1 and CDR2 are SGHRS and YFSETQ. CDR3 length: 15 amino acids. The CDR3 loop reads CASSLGDSSGNTIYF. CDR3 nucleotide sequence: TGCGCCAGCAGCTTGGGGGACAGCTCTGGAAACACCATATATTTT.

The rearrangement links TRBV5-1 to TRBJ2-2; a possible D gene is TRBD1 (6 bases). Germline-derived CDR1 and CDR2 are SGHRS and YFSETQ. V shed 0 bases and J shed 2 bases, with 14 bases lying between them. CDR3 length: 17 residues. CDR3 sequence reads: CASSLAVEGGNTGELFF. For the CDR3, the DNA is TGCGCCAGCAGCTTGGCCGTCGAAGGGGGAAACACCGGGGAGCTGTTTTTT.

This rearrangement joins TRBV23-1 to TRBJ2-5, with 9 bases aligning to TRBD1. TRBV23-1 is flagged as an ORF with uncertain function. Losses at the gene ends were 3 bases for V and 3 bases for J; bases not matched to a gene: 8. The CDR3 runs 16 residues. CDR3 sequence reads: CASSHPDRGSKETQYF. The DNA of the CDR3 is TGCGCCAGCAGTCACCCCGACAGGGGGAGTAAAGAGACCCAGTACTTC.

This rearrangement joins TRBV20-1 to TRBJ1-5; 7 bases align to TRBD1. V lost 4 bases to trimming and J lost 1 base; unmatched junction nucleotides: 4. The CDR3 extends over 14 amino acids. Germline CDR1 is DFQATT and CDR2 is SNEGSKA (reference sequence). Here the CDR3 DNA reads TGCAGTGCTAACCCGGGACAGAGCAATCAGCCCCAGCATTTT. The encoded protein is CSANPGQSNQPQHF.

The chain joins TRBV9 to TRBJ1-1; the D is unclear. CDR1 is SGDLS and CDR2 is YYNGEE in the germline V gene. The CDR3 covers 13 residues. Trimming left V 2 bases short and J 0 bases short, with 5 bases between. CDR3: CASSVLMNTEAFF. The CDR3 DNA reads as TGTGCCAGCAGCGTGTTAATGAACACTGAAGCTTTCTTT.

The chain combines TRBV7-9 with TRBJ2-5; 8 bases map to TRBD1. The J segment lost 5 bases and the V segment lost 3 bases, leaving 8 bases of the junction unmatched. Germline CDR1 is SEHNR and CDR2 is FQNEAQ (reference sequence). CDR3 length: 15 residues. The CDR3 loop reads CASSFTDRAGETQYF. For the CDR3, the DNA is TGTGCCAGCAGCTTCACGGACAGGGCTGGCGAGACCCAGTACTTC.

The DNA for the CDR3 is TGTGCCAGCACCTTTGTTTCGGCAGGGAGGACTGAAGCTTTCTTT. It translates to CASTFVSAGRTEAFF. The V and J genes are TRBV27 and TRBJ1-1; D might be TRBD1 (5 bases). The germline gives CDR1 MNHEY, CDR2 SMNVEV (reference sequence). There are 15 residues in the CDR3. V shed 7 bases and J shed 5 bases, with 20 bases lying between them.

The chain joins TRBV30 to TRBJ2-6; D call uncertain. The V end was cut by 2 bases, the J end by 2 bases, with 16 bases between. CDR3 length: 17 amino acids. CDR1 GTSNPN and CDR2 SVGIG come from the germline V gene (reference sequence). DNA of the CDR3: TGTGCCTGGAGTAGGAAGGGTTTTGGGGCTGGGGCCAACGTCCTGACTTTC. This codes for CAWSRKGFGAGANVLTF.

The chain carries TRBV5-1 and TRBJ2-7; D perhaps matches TRBD2 (6 bases). Germline V gene lookup returns CDR1 SGHRS and CDR2 YFSETQ. The CDR3 is made up of 13 amino acids. The germline V and J ends were trimmed by 4 bases and 2 bases, with 10 bases remaining between them. This chain's CDR3 is CASSPPGAYEQYF. The CDR3 DNA reads as TGCGCCAGCAGCCCCCCGGGGGCCTACGAGCAGTACTTC.

This rearrangement joins TRBV5-1 to TRBJ2-1; D not resolved. Trimming stripped 0 bases from V and 9 bases from J, with 10 bases between. Germline V gives CDR1 SGHRS, CDR2 YFSETQ. CDR3 length equals 13 residues. In nucleotides, the CDR3 is TGCGCCAGCAGCTTGGAGGTTTACGTTGAGCAGTTCTTC. Residues: CASSLEVYVEQFF.

The V and J genes are TRBV20-1 and TRBJ2-1, with a possible D match to TRBD2 (6 bases). Germline CDR1 and CDR2: DFQATT and SNEGSKA (reference sequence). V was trimmed by 0 bases and J by 5 bases, leaving 11 bases between them. This CDR3 is 14 amino acids long. CDR3 protein: CSARDRLVDNEQFF. For the CDR3, the DNA is TGCAGTGCTAGAGATCGACTAGTAGACAATGAGCAGTTCTTC.

The chain is built from TRBV9 and TRBJ1-1; D is possibly TRBD1 (5 bases). CDR3 length equals 16 residues. V dropped 1 base and J dropped 0 bases, with 13 bases sitting between them. CDR1 is SGDLS and CDR2 is YYNGEE in the germline V gene. The CDR3 loop is CASSVFPDTLNTEAFF. CDR3 DNA sequence: TGTGCCAGCAGCGTATTTCCGGACACCTTGAACACTGAAGCTTTCTTT.

The chain uses TRBV18 and TRBJ1-1; 8 positions agree with TRBD1. CDR1 is KGHSH, CDR2 LQKENI, per germline. Germline trimming cut 4 bases from V and 8 bases from J; bases unmatched to any gene: 9. The CDR3 totals 14 residues. The CDR3: CASSRSGQGVEAFF. CDR3 DNA sequence: TGTGCCAGCTCACGCTCTGGACAGGGAGTAGAAGCTTTCTTT.